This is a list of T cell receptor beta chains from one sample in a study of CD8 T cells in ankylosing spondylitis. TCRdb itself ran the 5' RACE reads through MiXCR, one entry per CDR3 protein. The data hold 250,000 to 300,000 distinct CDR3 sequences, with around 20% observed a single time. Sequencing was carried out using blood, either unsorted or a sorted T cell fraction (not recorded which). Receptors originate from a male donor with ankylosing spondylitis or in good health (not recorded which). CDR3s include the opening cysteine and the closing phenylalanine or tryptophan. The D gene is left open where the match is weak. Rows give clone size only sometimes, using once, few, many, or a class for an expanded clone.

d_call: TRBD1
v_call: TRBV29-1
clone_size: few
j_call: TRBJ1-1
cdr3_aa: CSVTRTGTEAFF
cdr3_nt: TGCAGCGTCACCAGGACAGGCACTGAAGCTTTCTTT

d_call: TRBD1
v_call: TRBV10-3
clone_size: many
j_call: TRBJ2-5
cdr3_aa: CAISESGTGWETQYF
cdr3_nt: TGTGCCATCAGTGAGTCCGGGACAGGGTGGGAGACCCAGTACTTC

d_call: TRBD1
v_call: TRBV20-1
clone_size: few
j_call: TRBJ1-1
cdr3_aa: CRQGASYTEAFF
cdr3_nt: TGCAGACAGGGGGCATCGTACACTGAAGCTTTCTTT

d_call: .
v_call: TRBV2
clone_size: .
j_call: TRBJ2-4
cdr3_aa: CASSWGNIQYF
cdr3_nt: TGTGCCAGCAGTTGGGGGAACATTCAGTACTTC

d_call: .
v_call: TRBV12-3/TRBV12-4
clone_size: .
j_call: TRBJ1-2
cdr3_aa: CASTAGASGYTF
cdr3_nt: TGTGCCAGCACGGCGGGGGCTTCGGGCTACACCTTC

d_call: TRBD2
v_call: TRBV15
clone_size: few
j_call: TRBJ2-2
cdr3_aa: CATSRPSGTSGDLTGELFF
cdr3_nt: TGTGCCACCAGCAGACCCTCGGGGACTAGCGGGGATCTCACCGGGGAGCTGTTTTTT

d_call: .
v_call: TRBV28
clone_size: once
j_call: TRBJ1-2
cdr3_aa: CASSQVKGYTF
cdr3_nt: TGTGCCAGCAGTCAAGTGAAGGGCTACACCTTC

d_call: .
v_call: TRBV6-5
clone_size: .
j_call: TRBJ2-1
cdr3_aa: CASSLIGGSDEQFF
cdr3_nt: TGTGCCAGCAGTTTAATAGGGGGGTCCGATGAGCAGTTCTTC

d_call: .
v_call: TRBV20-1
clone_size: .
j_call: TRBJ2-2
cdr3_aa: CSAVGSPTRGELFF
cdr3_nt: TGCAGTGCCGTGGGTAGCCCGACACGCGGGGAGCTGTTTTTT

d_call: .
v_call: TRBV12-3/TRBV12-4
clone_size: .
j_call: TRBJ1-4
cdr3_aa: CASSLQGPEKLFF
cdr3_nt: TGTGCCAGCAGTTTACAGGGTCCTGAAAAACTGTTTTTT

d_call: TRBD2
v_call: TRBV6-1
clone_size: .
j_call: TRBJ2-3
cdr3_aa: CASSVGLAVSTDTQYF
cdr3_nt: TGTGCCAGCAGTGTGGGACTAGCGGTTAGCACAGATACGCAGTATTTT

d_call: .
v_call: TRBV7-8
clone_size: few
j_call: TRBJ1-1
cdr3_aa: CASSLVGLETEAFF
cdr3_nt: TGTGCCAGCAGCCTAGTGGGCTTGGAGACTGAAGCTTTCTTT

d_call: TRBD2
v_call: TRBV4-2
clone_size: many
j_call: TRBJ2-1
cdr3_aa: CASSQGGRAGNEQFF
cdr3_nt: TGTGCCAGCAGCCAAGGTGGGAGGGCGGGTAATGAGCAGTTCTTC

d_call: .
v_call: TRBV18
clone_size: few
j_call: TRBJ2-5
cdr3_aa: CASSPQAETQYF
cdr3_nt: TGTGCCAGCTCACCACAGGCAGAGACCCAGTACTTC

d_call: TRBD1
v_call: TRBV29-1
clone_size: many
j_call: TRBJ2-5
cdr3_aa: CSVEPDRGRSETQYF
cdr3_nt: TGCAGCGTTGAACCGGACAGGGGGCGGTCGGAGACCCAGTACTTC

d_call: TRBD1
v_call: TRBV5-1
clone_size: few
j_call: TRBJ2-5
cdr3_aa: CASSLTGVQGETQYF
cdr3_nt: TGCGCCAGCAGTCTTACAGGGGTACAGGGAGAGACCCAGTACTTC

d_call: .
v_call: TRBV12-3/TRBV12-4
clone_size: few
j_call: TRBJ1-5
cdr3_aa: CASSLRGRIRNQPQHF
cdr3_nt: TGTGCCAGCAGTTTGCGGGGGCGGATTCGCAATCAGCCCCAGCATTTT

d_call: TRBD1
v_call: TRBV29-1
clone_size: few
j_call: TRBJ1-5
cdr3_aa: CSVRDREGQPQHF
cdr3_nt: TGCAGCGTTCGGGACAGGGAAGGTCAGCCCCAGCATTTT

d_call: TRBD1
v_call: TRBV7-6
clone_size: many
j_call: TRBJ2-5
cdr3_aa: CASSLKPGGLETQYF
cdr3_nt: TGTGCCAGCAGCTTAAAACCAGGGGGCCTGGAGACCCAGTACTTC

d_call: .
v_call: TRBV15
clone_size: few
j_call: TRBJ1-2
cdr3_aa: CATSRDLAGPNYTF
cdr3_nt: TGTGCCACCAGCAGAGATTTGGCGGGGCCGAACTACACCTTC